These 14 T cell receptor beta chains were all obtained from the same sample, sequenced in a study of T cells expressing NK-cell markers. TCRdb re-called the 5' RACE reads, yielding one record per CDR3 amino acid sequence without DNA. This sample contains around 110,000 distinct CDR3 sequences. What was sequenced was blood T cells: a sorted CD56 or NKG2C T cell subset, CD4+ or CD8+ T cells, or bulk PBMC T cells (not recorded which). Receptors originate from a woman aged 18-69 years in good health.

The CDR3 spells CASSFRSAGYNEQFF. The rearrangement uses TRBV7-7 and TRBJ2-1; TCRdb's D gene call, TRBD2, goes unchecked for lack of DNA. The CDR3 contains 15 residues. CDR1 is SSHAT, CDR2 FNYEAQ, per germline (reference sequence).

The chain is built from TRBV27 and TRBJ2-1; TCRdb's D call of TRBD2 is untestable without DNA. Germline CDR1 reads MNHEY; CDR2 reads SMNVEV (reference sequence). The CDR3 has 15 amino acids. The CDR3: CASLRRGHSYNEQFF.

J is TRBJ2-7 and V is TRBV12-3 or TRBV12-4. The CDR3 covers 14 residues. CDR3 region: CASTHSGATYEQYF.

The rearrangement uses TRBV28 and TRBJ2-7; TCRdb's assignment of TRBD1 cannot be checked, as there is no DNA. Germline V gene lookup returns CDR1 MDHEN and CDR2 SYDVKM. The CDR3 runs to 16 residues. The CDR3 here is CASSSSHPGPTYEQYF.

The rearrangement links TRBV4-1 to TRBJ1-1; lacking DNA, the TRBD1 call made by TCRdb goes unchecked. Germline V lookup: CDR1 MGHRA, CDR2 YSYEKL. This CDR3 region has 15 residues. CDR3 sequence reads: CASGIRQGIGTEAFF.

The rearrangement joins TRBV20-1 to TRBJ2-6; TCRdb lists TRBD1, though no DNA is available to test this call. Germline-derived CDR1 and CDR2 are DFQATT and SNEGSKA (reference sequence). The CDR3 runs to 17 residues. CDR3 in amino acids: CSALELGQGRGANVLTF.

The chain has TRBV2 and TRBJ1-2. The CDR3 is 15 amino acids. CDR1 SNHLY and CDR2 FYNNEI come from the germline V gene. This CDR3 reads CASSEGTPAGYGYTF.

The V gene is TRBV3-1, the J gene TRBJ2-1. This CDR3 has 16 residues. CDR1 LGHDT and CDR2 YNNKEL come from the germline V gene (reference sequence). The CDR3 here is CASSQEASWSYNEQFF.

The rearrangement joins TRBV7-2 to TRBJ2-3; the D call from TCRdb, TRBD1, cannot be confirmed without DNA. There are 16 residues in the CDR3. Per germline, CDR1 SGHTA and CDR2 FQGNSA. The CDR3 is CASSLVIGGDTDTQYF.

CDR3 sequence reads: CATGIRGETYNEQFF. The chain links TRBV27 to TRBJ2-1; the TCRdb D gene call, TRBD1, has no DNA to confirm it. CDR3 length: 15 amino acids. Germline CDR1 and CDR2: MNHEY and SMNVEV (reference sequence).

V is TRBV7-6 and J is TRBJ2-2. Germline V lookup: CDR1 SGHVS, CDR2 FNYEAQ. The CDR3 has 13 amino acids. The CDR3 sequence is CASSLKETGELFF.

This chain uses TRBV20-1 with TRBJ1-1; TCRdb's D gene call, TRBD1, goes unchecked for lack of DNA. Germline loops: CDR1 DFQATT, CDR2 SNEGSKA (reference sequence). This CDR3 has 16 amino acids. The CDR3 is CSARDIPGTGNTEAFF.

This chain joins TRBV29-1 and TRBJ2-1. Germline V gives CDR1 SQVTM, CDR2 ANQGSEA. This CDR3 is built from 11 residues. The CDR3: CSVEGVNEQFF.

The chain combines TRBV12-3 or TRBV12-4 with TRBJ2-7; TCRdb's D call of TRBD1 is untestable without DNA. The CDR3 is 13 residues long. The CDR3 loop is CASSLPPSYEQYF.